These 5 T cell receptor beta chains originate from one sample sequenced in a study of T cell responses to AZD1222 COVID-19 vaccine. Clones were sequenced by immunoSEQ multiplex PCR, and TCRdb holds only the in-frame ones, with some missing. In the table there are about 96,000 clones, 89% of which are singletons. The sample was peripheral blood, taken on day 0 of AZD1222 vaccination. All receptors come from an adult in good health.

The chain has TRBV28 and TRBJ1-5; 8 bases match TRBD1. Germline CDR1 reads MDHEN; CDR2 reads SYDVKM. The junction had 7 bases not matched to a gene; V was cut back by 4 bases and J by 5 bases. The CDR3 loop spans 15 amino acids. The CDR3 spells CASSSGQGGDQPQHF. The CDR3 DNA reads as TGTGCCAGCAGTTCCGGACAGGGCGGAGATCAGCCCCAGCATTTT.

This clone was counted once. The rearrangement uses TRBV5-4 and TRBJ1-4; perhaps TRBD1 as D (6 bases). Germline CDR1 reads SGHNT; CDR2 reads YYREEE (reference sequence). The V end was cut by 2 bases, the J end by 7 bases, with 21 bases between. CDR3 size: 17 residues. This CDR3 reads CASSFTVGRGLGEKLFF. The CDR3 nucleotides read TGTGCCAGCAGCTTTACCGTTGGTCGGGGGCTCGGTGAAAAACTGTTTTTT. The variable domain in full, with the rest retrieved from reference TRBV5-4 and TRBJ1-4, is ETGVTQSPTHLIKTRGQQVTLRCSSQSGHNTVSWYQQALGQGPQFIFQYYREEENGRGNFPPRFSGLQFPNYSSELNVNALELDDSALYLCASSFTVGRGLGEKLFFGSGTQLSVL.

The V and J genes are TRBV5-1 and TRBJ2-2, with D possibly being TRBD1 (5 bases). Germline V lookup: CDR1 SGHRS, CDR2 YFSETQ. The CDR3 length is 14 residues. Trimming removed 4 bases from V and 0 bases from J, with 7 bases in between. The CDR3 bases are TGCGCCAGCAGCGTGACAGCGAACACCGGGGAGCTGTTTTTT. This codes for CASSVTANTGELFF. Full variable domain (missing parts from reference TRBV5-1 and TRBJ2-2): KAGVTQTPRYLIKTRGQQVTLSCSPISGHRSVSWYQQTPGQGLQFLFEYFSETQRNKGNFPGRFSGRQFSNSRSEMNVSTLELGDSALYLCASSVTANTGELFFGEGSRLTVL.

The gene calls are TRBV12-3 or TRBV12-4 and TRBJ1-2; D uncertain. Deletions cut 6 bases from V and 13 bases from J, with 15 bases between. The CDR3 sequence is 11 residues long. The CDR3 loop reads CASSPGRFGTF. The CDR3 DNA sequence: TGTGCCAGCAGCCCGGGGAGATTCGGCACCTTC.

This clone is deemed medium-sized. The gene calls are TRBV6-4 and TRBJ2-3, with 11 bases lining up with TRBD2. Germline V gene sequence: CDR1 MRHNA, CDR2 SNTAGT. V dropped 4 bases and J dropped 1; count of bases not matched to a gene: 1. The CDR3 length is 15 residues. The CDR3 nucleotides are TGTGCCAGCAGTGCGACTAGCGGGGGCACAGATACGCAGTATTTT. Protein sequence: CASSATSGGTDTQYF.